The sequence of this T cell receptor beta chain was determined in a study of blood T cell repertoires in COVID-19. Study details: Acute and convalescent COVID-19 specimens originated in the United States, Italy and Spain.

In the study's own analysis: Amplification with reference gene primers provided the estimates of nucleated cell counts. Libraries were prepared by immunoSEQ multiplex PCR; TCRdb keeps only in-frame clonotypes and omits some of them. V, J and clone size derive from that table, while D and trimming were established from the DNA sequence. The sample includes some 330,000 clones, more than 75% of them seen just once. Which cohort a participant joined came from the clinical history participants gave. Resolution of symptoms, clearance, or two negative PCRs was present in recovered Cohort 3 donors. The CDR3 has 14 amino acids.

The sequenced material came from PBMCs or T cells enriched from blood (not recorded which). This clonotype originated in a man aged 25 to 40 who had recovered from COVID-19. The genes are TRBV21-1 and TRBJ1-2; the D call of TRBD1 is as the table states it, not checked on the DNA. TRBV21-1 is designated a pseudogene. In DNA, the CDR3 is TGTGCCAGCAGCAAAGTATGGCAGGGTTATGGCTACACCTTC. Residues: CASSKVWQGYGYTF.